This TCR beta chain derives from a study of blood T cell repertoires in COVID-19. Study background: Acute and convalescent COVID-19 samples came from the United States, Italy and Spain. PBMCs, B-cell-depleted T cells, or T cells were the source of the cDNA or gDNA that made up the material.

The sample holds a few counts of this clone. How the authors handled the data: Reference gene primer amplification yielded estimated nucleated cell counts. The table came from immunoSEQ multiplex PCR; TCRdb's copy has only in-frame clones and leaves some out. From that table come the V and J calls and clone size; the DNA was used to work out D and trimming. Of approximately 96,000 clones in the sample, 90% to 95% were seen once. The CDR3 length is 15 residues. Germline V gene sequence: CDR1 SGHRS, CDR2 YFSETQ. The V and J ends lost 4 bases and 1 base respectively, with 13 bases between them. The sequence was obtained from a human donor with active COVID-19. The donor label of this sample is uncertain. J is TRBJ2-3 and V is TRBV5-1; D might be TRBD1 (6 bases). The sample comprised peripheral blood. The CDR3 nucleotides read TGCGCCAGCAGCGGCCGGGACACCCGCACAGATACGCAGTATTTT. This codes for CASSGRDTRTDTQYF.